The source of this T cell receptor (beta chain) is a study of control samples from healthy donors and cancer patients. Measured with immunoSEQ multiplex PCR; TCRdb has only the in-frame clones, and not every one. Of fewer than 150,000 clones listed, approximately 92% are singletons. CDR3 length equals 14 residues. Per the germline V gene, CDR1 is SGHTA and CDR2 is FQGNSA. V was trimmed by 2 bases and J by 0 bases, leaving 8 bases between them. The material sequenced was blood. The clonotype originates from a man younger than 35 in good health. The chain joins TRBV7-2 to TRBJ2-7; weak D call: TRBD1 (5 bases). In DNA, the CDR3 is TGTGCCAGCAGCTTATTTGGGGCCTCCTACGAGCAGTACGTC. Translation gives CASSLFGASYEQYV.